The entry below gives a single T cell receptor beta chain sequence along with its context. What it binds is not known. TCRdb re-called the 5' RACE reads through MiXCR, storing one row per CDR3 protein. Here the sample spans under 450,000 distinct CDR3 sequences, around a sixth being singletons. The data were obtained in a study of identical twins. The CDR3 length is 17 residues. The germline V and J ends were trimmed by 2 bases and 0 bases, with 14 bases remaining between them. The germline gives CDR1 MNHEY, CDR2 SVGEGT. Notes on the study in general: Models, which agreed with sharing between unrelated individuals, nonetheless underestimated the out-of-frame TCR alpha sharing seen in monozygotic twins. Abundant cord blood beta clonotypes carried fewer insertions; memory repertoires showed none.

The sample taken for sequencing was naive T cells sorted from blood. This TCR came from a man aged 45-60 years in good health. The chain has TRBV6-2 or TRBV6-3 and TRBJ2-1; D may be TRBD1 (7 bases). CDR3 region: CASSYGGGLNSYNEQFF. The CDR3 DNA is TGTGCCAGCAGTTACGGAGGGGGCTTGAACTCCTACAATGAGCAGTTCTTC.